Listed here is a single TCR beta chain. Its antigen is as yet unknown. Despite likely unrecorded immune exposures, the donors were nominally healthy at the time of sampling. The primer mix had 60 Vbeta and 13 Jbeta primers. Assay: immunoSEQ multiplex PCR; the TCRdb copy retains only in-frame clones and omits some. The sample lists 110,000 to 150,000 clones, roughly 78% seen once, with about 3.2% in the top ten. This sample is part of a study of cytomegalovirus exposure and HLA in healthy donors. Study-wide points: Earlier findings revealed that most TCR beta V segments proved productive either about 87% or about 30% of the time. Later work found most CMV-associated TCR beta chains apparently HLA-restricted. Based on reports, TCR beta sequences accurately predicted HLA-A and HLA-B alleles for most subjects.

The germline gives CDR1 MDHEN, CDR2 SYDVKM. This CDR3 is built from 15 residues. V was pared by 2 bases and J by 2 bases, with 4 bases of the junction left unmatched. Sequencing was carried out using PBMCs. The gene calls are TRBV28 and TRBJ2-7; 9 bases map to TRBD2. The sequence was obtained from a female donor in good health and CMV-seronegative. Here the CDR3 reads CASSLLLAGTYEQYF. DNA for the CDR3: TGTGCCAGCAGTTTACTCCTAGCGGGGACCTACGAGCAGTACTTC.